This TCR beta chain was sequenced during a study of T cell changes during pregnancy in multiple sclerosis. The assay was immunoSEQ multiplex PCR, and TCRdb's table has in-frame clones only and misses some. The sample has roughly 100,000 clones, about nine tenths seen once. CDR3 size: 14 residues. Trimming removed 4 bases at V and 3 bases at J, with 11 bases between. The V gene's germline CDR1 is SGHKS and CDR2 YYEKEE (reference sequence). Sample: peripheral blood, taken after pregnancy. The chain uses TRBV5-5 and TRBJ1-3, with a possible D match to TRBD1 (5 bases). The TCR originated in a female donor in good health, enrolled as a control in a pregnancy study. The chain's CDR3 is CASSPGGIGNTIYF. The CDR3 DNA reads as TGTGCCAGCAGCCCCGGGGGAATTGGAAACACCATATATTTT.